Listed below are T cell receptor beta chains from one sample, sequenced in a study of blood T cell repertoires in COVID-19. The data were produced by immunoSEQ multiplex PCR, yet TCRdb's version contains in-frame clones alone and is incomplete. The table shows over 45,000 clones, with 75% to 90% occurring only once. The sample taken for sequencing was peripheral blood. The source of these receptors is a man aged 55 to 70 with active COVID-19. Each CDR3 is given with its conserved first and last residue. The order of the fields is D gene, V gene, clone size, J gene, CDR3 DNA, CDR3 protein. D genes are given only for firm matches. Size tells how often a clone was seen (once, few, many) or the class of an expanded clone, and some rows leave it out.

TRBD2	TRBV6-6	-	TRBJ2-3	TGTGCCAGCACGGGGGGGAGCACAGATACGCAGTATTTT	CASTGGSTDTQYF
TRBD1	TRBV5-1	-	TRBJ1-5	TGCGCCAGCAGCACCGGACAGGCGGATCAGCCCCAGCATTTT	CASSTGQADQPQHF
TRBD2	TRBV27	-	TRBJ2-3	TGTGCCAGTTTACTAGCGGGAGGAGATACGCAGTATTTT	CASLLAGGDTQYF
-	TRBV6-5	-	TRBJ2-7	TGTGCCAGCACCGGACAGAGTGGGAAGGAGCAGTACTTC	CASTGQSGKEQYF
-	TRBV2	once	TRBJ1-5	TGTGCCAGCAGTGACGGGAGGGGGGTTTATCAGCCCCAGCATTTT	CASSDGRGVYQPQHF
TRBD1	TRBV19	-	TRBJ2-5	TGTGCCAGTAGTGATCAGGGGGCAGAGACCCAGTACTTC	CASSDQGAETQYF
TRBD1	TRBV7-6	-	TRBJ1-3	TGTGCCAGCAGCCCTGGGACAGGTTTCACTGGAAACACCATATATTTT	CASSPGTGFTGNTIYF
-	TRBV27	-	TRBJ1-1	TGTGCCAGCAGTTTACCCGACGGGGCTGAAGCTTTCTTT	CASSLPDGAEAFF
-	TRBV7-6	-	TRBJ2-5	TGTGCCAGCAGCTTAGAGGTGGACACCCTCCAAGAGACCCAGTACTTC	CASSLEVDTLQETQYF
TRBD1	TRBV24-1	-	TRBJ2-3	TGTGCCACCAGTGATGGGGGACAGGGTACAGATACGCAGTATTTT	CATSDGGQGTDTQYF
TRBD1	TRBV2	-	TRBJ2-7	TGTGCCAGCAGTGTGGACAGGGGGCTTTACGAGCAGTACTTC	CASSVDRGLYEQYF
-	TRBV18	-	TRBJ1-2	TGTGCCAGCTCACCACCTTCGACAGGCGCCAATGGCTACACCTTC	CASSPPSTGANGYTF
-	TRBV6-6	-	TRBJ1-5	TGTGCCAGCAGTTTTGACGGTCCGAGGGAGCCCCAGCATTTT	CASSFDGPREPQHF
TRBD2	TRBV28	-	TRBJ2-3	TGTGCCAGCAGAACCGGGACTAGCAGACGCACAGATACGCAGTATTTT	CASRTGTSRRTDTQYF
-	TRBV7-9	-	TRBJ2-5	TGTGCCAGCAACGATCAGGGACACGGGGAGACCCAGTACTTC	CASNDQGHGETQYF
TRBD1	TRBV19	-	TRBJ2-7	TGTGCCAGTAGGGGGACAGGGGGCCTGTACGAGCAGTACTTC	CASRGTGGLYEQYF
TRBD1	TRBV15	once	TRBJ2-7	TGTGCCACCAGCAGCCGGGACAGGGCTCTGCACGAGCAGTACTTC	CATSSRDRALHEQYF
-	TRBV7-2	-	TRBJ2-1	TGTGCCAGCAGCTTAGGCCGGTACAATGAGCAGTTCTTC	CASSLGRYNEQFF
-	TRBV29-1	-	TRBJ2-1	TGCAGCGGGCTGATGAATGAGCAGTTCTTC	CSGLMNEQFF
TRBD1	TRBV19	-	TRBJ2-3	TGTGCCAGTAGGGACAGGGGGCCTACAGATACGCAGTATTTT	CASRDRGPTDTQYF
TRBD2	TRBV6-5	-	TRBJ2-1	TGTGCCAGCAGCGGGACTAGCGGAACCTACAATGAGCAGTTCTTC	CASSGTSGTYNEQFF
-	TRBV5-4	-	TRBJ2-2	TGTGCCAGCGGTCAGGGGGGCGGTACCGGGGAGCTGTTTTTT	CASGQGGGTGELFF
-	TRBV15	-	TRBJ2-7	TGTGCCACCAGGAACGCGACTGACAGGAACGCCTACGAGCAGTACTTC	CATRNATDRNAYEQYF
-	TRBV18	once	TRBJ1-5	TGTGCCAGCTCACCTCAGGGCCTCCAGGGGACCCAGCATTTT	CASSPQGLQGTQHF
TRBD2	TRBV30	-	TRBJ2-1	TGTGCCTGGAGTGCCCCCTCGGGCGGGGCGGGAGGGCCCGAGATCTTC	CAWSAPSGGAGGPEIF
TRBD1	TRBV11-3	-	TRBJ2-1	TGTGCCAGCAGCCGGGACAGGGGTCCCCAAAATGAGCAGTTCTTC	CASSRDRGPQNEQFF
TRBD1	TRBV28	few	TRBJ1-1	TGTGCCAGCAGTCCTACCCCTTGGACAGGCCTGAGGAACACTGAAGCTTTCTTT	CASSPTPWTGLRNTEAFF
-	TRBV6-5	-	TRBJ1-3	TGTGCCAGCAGTCCTAGAACGTCAGGAAACACCATATATTTT	CASSPRTSGNTIYF
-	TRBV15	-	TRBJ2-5	TGTGCCACCAGCAGAGATCGGGGACAAGAGACCCAGTACTTC	CATSRDRGQETQYF
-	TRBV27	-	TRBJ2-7	TGTGCCAGCAGTTTAGTTGGGGAGTTATACGAGCAGTACTTC	CASSLVGELYEQYF
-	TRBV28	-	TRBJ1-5	TGTGCCAGCAGTCCCGCACGGGGTAGCAATCAGCCCCAGCATTTT	CASSPARGSNQPQHF
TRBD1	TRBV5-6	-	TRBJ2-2	TGTGCCAGCAGCTGGCAATTCTGGGACAGGCGAACCGGGGAGCTGTTTTTT	CASSWQFWDRRTGELFF
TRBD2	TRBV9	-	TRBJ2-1	TGTGCCAGCAGCCCTCGACTAGCGGGAGCTATTAAGTCCTACAATGAGCAGTTCTTC	CASSPRLAGAIKSYNEQFF
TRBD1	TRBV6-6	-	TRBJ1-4	TGTGCCAGCAGTCGGACAGGGGGACCAACTAATGAAAAACTGTTTTTT	CASSRTGGPTNEKLFF
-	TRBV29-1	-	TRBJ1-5	TGCGGGTGTGGAGAGCATAGCAATCAGCCCCAGCATTTT	CGCGEHSNQPQHF
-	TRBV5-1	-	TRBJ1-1	TGCGCCAGCAGTACAGGGAGAAACGCTGAAGCTTTCTTT	CASSTGRNAEAFF
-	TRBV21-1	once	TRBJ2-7	TGTGCCAGCAGCAAAGGGACAGGGGGCCGCTACGAGCAGTACTTC	CASSKGTGGRYEQYF
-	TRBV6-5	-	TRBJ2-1	TGTGCCAGCAGTTATCCGGGGGAGCAGTTCTTC	CASSYPGEQFF
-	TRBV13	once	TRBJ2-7	TGTGCCAGCAGCCTCTCGACAGCCTCCTACGAGCAGTACTTC	CASSLSTASYEQYF
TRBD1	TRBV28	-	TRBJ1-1	TGTGCCAGCAGTTGGGGACAGGGACGTATGAACACTGAAGCTTTCTTT	CASSWGQGRMNTEAFF
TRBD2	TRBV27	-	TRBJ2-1	TGTGCCAGCAGTTCCAAAGCCTTGGGCGGGAGCTCCTACAATGAGCAGTTCTTC	CASSSKALGGSSYNEQFF
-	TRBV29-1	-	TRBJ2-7	TGCAGCGTTGAGGGCCAGGCGTACGAGCAGTACTTC	CSVEGQAYEQYF
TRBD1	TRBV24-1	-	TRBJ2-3	TGTGCCACCAGTGATTCCCAGACAGGGTTGATTGGTCCAGATACGCAGTATTTT	CATSDSQTGLIGPDTQYF
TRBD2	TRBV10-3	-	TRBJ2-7	TGTGCCATCAGCCTGACTAGCGGGAGCTCCGAGCAGTACTTC	CAISLTSGSSEQYF
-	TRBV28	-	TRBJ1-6	TGTGCCAGCAAAGGGCAGGGCTCGGATAATTCACCCCTCCACTTT	CASKGQGSDNSPLHF
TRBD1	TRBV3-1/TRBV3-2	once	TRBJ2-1	TGTGCCAGCAGTCAAGGAGAAGGGGGCGGTTCCTACAATGAGCAGTTCTTC	CASSQGEGGGSYNEQFF
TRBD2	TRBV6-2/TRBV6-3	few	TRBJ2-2	TGTGCCAGCAGTTACGACCTAGCGGGGGCCATCACCGGGGAGCTGTTTTTT	CASSYDLAGAITGELFF
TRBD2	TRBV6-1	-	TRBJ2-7	TGTGCCAGCAGTGGAGCGGGAGGGCCATACGAGCAGTACTTC	CASSGAGGPYEQYF
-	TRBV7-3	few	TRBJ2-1	TGTGCCAGCAGCCTATCGGGACTCCCCAATGAGCAGTTCTTC	CASSLSGLPNEQFF
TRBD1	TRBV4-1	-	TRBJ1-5	TGCGCCAGCAGCTTCACAGGGGCCGGGGATCAGCCCCAGCATTTT	CASSFTGAGDQPQHF